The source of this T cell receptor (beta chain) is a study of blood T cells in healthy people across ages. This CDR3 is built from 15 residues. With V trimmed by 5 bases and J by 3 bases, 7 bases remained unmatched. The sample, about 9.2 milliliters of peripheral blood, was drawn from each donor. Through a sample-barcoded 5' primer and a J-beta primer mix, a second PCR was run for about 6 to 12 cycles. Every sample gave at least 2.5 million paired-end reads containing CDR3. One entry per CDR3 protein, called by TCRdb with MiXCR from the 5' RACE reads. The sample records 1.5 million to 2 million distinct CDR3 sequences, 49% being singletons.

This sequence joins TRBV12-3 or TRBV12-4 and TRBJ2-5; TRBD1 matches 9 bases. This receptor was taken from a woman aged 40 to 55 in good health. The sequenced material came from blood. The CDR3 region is CASSDQRTGEETQYF. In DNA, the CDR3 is TGTGCCAGCAGTGACCAGAGGACAGGGGAAGAGACCCAGTACTTC.